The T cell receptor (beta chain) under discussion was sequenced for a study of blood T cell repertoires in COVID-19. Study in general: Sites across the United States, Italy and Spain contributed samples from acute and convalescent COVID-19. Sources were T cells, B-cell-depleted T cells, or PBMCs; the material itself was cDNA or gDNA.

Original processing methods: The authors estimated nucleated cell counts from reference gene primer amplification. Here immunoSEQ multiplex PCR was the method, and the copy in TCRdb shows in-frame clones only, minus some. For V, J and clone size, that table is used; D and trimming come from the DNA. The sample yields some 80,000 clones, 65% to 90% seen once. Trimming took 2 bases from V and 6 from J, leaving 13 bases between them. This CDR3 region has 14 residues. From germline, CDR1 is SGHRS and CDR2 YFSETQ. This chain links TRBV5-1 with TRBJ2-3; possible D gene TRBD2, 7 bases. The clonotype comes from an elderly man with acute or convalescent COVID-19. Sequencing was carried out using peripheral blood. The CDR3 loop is CASSFAGAGDTQYF. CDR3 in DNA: TGCGCCAGCAGCTTTGCGGGGGCAGGTGATACGCAGTATTTT.